These 7 T cell receptor beta chains were sequenced from one sample in a study of beta chain features in type 1 diabetes. Expressed TCRB transcripts were sequenced after all isolated RNA was converted to cDNA. Profiled with immunoSEQ multiplex PCR; TCRdb holds only in-frame clones, not every one. The repertoire holds around 300,000 clones, with 9.5% to 12% as singletons. Material: naive CD4+ T cells from blood. The receptors here all came from a woman aged 25 to 45 in good health.

V is TRBV28 and J is TRBJ1-1; perhaps TRBD1 as D (5 bases). V was cut by 5 bases and J by 4 bases, with 14 bases left in between. CDR3 length: 14 amino acids. Per germline, CDR1 MDHEN and CDR2 SYDVKM. The CDR3 loop reads CASSPPTRGTEAFF. Written as DNA, the CDR3 is TGTGCCAGCAGTCCCCCGACAAGGGGCACTGAAGCTTTCTTT.

The chain recombines TRBV25-1 with TRBJ1-3, with D maybe TRBD1 (5 bases). V lost 3 bases and J 1 base, leaving 7 bases between the germline ends. CDR1 is MGHDK and CDR2 is SYGVNS in the germline V gene. The CDR3 totals 14 residues. DNA of the CDR3: TGTGCCAGCAGTGAGTCAGGGTCTGGAAACACCATATATTTT. Amino acids: CASSESGSGNTIYF.

The chain combines TRBV5-4 with TRBJ2-7; the match to TRBD1 covers 7 bases. There are 15 residues in the CDR3. V shed 2 bases and J 2 bases; nucleotides not matched to a gene: 7. Germline V CDR1 and CDR2: SGHNT, YYREEE (reference sequence). The CDR3 spells CASSLGGTETYEQYF. CDR3 nucleotide sequence: TGTGCCAGCAGCTTAGGTGGGACAGAGACCTACGAGCAGTACTTC. Drawing the rest from reference TRBV5-4 and TRBJ2-7, the complete variable domain is ETGVTQSPTHLIKTRGQQVTLRCSSQSGHNTVSWYQQALGQGPQFIFQYYREEENGRGNFPPRFSGLQFPNYSSELNVNALELDDSALYLCASSLGGTETYEQYFGPGTRLTVT.

This clone was seen only a few times. This sequence joins TRBV5-4 and TRBJ2-5; 8 bases align to TRBD2. Losses at the gene ends were 2 bases for V and 5 bases for J; bases not matched to a gene: 11. From germline, CDR1 is SGHNT and CDR2 YYREEE (reference sequence). This CDR3 contains 16 residues. The CDR3: CASSLRHGRGWETQYF. The CDR3 region has the DNA TGTGCCAGCAGCTTAAGGCACGGGAGGGGTTGGGAGACCCAGTACTTC.

A few counts support this clone. The J gene is TRBJ2-1, the V gene TRBV30; TRBD1 matches at 7 bases. The V gene's germline CDR1 is GTSNPN and CDR2 SVGIG (reference sequence). This CDR3 has 15 amino acids. With V trimmed by 4 bases and J by 2 bases, 8 bases remained unmatched. The CDR3 region has the DNA TGTGCCTGGAAGGAAGGGACAGAAACCTACAATGAGCAGTTCTTC. It specifies CAWKEGTETYNEQFF.

The rearrangement uses TRBV9 and TRBJ2-1; 13 nucleotides match TRBD2. CDR3 length equals 15 residues. Germline V CDR1 and CDR2: SGDLS, YYNGEE. Trimming took 4 bases from V and 5 from J; bases not matched to a gene: 3. The CDR3 reads CASSIGTSGDNEQFF. The DNA of the CDR3 is TGTGCCAGCAGCATCGGGACTAGCGGGGACAATGAGCAGTTCTTC.

The J gene is TRBJ2-1, the V gene TRBV7-3, with TRBD2 identical over 8 bases. The CDR3 runs to 15 residues. Germline trimming cut 4 bases from V and 3 bases from J; bases unmatched to any gene: 5. CDR1 and CDR2 from the germline V gene are SGHTA and FQGTGA. As DNA, the CDR3 is TGTGCCAGCAGCTCTAGCGGGTTATTCTACAATGAGCAGTTCTTC. This codes for CASSSSGLFYNEQFF.